Given below is one T cell receptor beta chain in context. This clonotype was seen a few times. Its antigen target is currently unknown. One base away there is no much larger clone; base qualities are not given. This entry belongs to a study of molecular identifiers for immune sequencing clone quantification listed by TCRdb under 2018. Regarding the study in general: For a replicate experiment, the RNA from either approximately 20,000 or 100,000 naive CD8 T cells was divided into five aliquots, and four of those aliquots went on to sequencing. CD8 T cells were used in a methods study to benchmark molecular-identifier clustering-based TCR repertoire sequencing (MIDCIRS) and TCR RNA copy counting. The investigation overall reported the following: Spiked-in Jurkat TCR RNA equal to a single cell's worth was reported to be detectable even within 1,200,000 naive CD8 T cells. In CMV-specific effector cells, clones with more than 20 RNA copies contained over 98% of molecules, whereas in naive cells such clones contained under 1% of molecules. Naive libraries contained spiked-in Jurkat TCR RNA (approximately ten copies' worth), which is not part of the donor repertoire. When barcode sub-clustering was not used, chimeric consensus sequences inflated TCR diversity, with chimeras reaching as high as 47%. Highly expanded clone sizes could be underestimated because identical TCR molecules may share a barcode. Modeling gave roughly 2.9 recovered TCR RNA copies per cell versus 9.5 to 10 by digital PCR, implying roughly 29% capture efficiency.

CDR1 DFQATT and CDR2 SNEGSKA are derived from the germline V gene (reference sequence). Clipping removes 4 bases from V and 7 bases from J, with 18 as the unmatched junction base count. Reading from cysteine to phenylalanine, the CDR3 counts 18 amino acids. Here the CDR3 DNA is all that survives: 54 bases in frame from base 1. Library preparation employed PCR. The sequencer was a NextSeq 500. Preparation of bulk TCR libraries followed a previously described approach, with the TCR primers listed in Table S5. Total RNA was purified with the Qiagen AllPrep DNA/RNA kit. Before analysis, reads from multiple sequencing runs of one library were combined. In the authors' own workflow: Reads were retained only if an exact TCR constant sequence was present, and the retained reads were trimmed to 150 nt and grouped according to their 12-nt molecular barcodes. Within each barcode group, reads were sub-clustered at a 15% Levenshtein threshold, and quality-weighted consensus sequences were built per RNA molecule. Non-functional sequences were filtered out, along with any lower-count sequence sitting one edit away from another sequence. On the basis of fitting two negative binomial distributions, barcode sub-clusters with fewer than 20% of the maximum read count were discarded. TCRdb handled the public reads itself, with Q25 trimming in fastp and clone calling in MiXCR, and kept productive beta chains. Each CDR3 protein appears once, grouped with its most common genes and DNA. The V and J calls follow TCRdb's processing rather than the paper's. This sample gives roughly 320,000 distinct CDR3 sequences in total; roughly a quarter of them show up just once. The leading ten clones occupy roughly 0.7% of the sample.

Libraries of naive CD8 T cells were built from around 20,000 to 990,000 sorted cells, with 10%, 30% or 50% of the purified RNA used. On a BD FACSAria II, naive CD8 T cells were FACS-sorted as CD8+CD4-CCR7+CD45RA+ and collected into RLT Plus buffer. Under 11 TCR copies' worth of Jurkat RNA were spiked into roughly 19,000-1,000,000 naive CD8 T cell samples to test detection sensitivity. Enrichment of CD8 T cells was done with RosetteSep CD8+ T Cell Enrichment Cocktail plus Ficoll-Paque, and ACK red cell lysis came afterward. Sequenced: naive CD8+ T cells from blood, with Jurkat cell RNA spiked in. This sample's cell subset or site label indicates: FACS-sorted CD8+CD4-CCR7+CD45RA+ naive T cells. This sequence uses TRBV20-1 and TRBJ2-7; 14 bases in the junction line up with TRBD2. This TCR was recovered from a human donor in good health. Some libraries in this study had Jurkat cell RNA spiked in. The CDR3 region: CSANPGLAGGFAYLEQYF. The nucleotide sequence is given as TGCAGTGCTAATCCAGGACTAGCGGGAGGCTTCGCGTACTTGGAGCAGTACTTC.